This TCR beta chain was recorded in a study of blood T cell repertoires in COVID-19. Method: immunoSEQ multiplex PCR; TCRdb's copy keeps in-frame clones and lacks some. The sample consists of around 180,000 clones, about 84% of them appearing once. Germline CDR1 reads SGHDT; CDR2 reads YYEEEE. The CDR3 extends over 12 amino acids. The V end was cut by 0 bases, the J end by 7 bases, with 7 bases between. The chain carries TRBV5-6 and TRBJ1-2; no clear D. The origin of this receptor is a man between 45 and 60 years old who had recovered from COVID-19. The sample was PBMCs or T cells enriched from blood (not recorded which). CDR3 sequence: CASSLAQAGYTF. The CDR3 nucleotides are TGTGCCAGCAGCTTGGCCCAGGCTGGCTACACCTTC. The full variable domain, rest sourced from reference TRBV5-6 and TRBJ1-2, is DAGVTQSPTHLIKTRGQQVTLRCSPKSGHDTVSWYQQALGQGPQFIFQYYEEEERQRGNFPDRFSGHQFPNYSSELNVNALLLGDSALYLCASSLAQAGYTFGSGTRLTVV.